A selection of T cell receptor beta chains follows, all from one sample in a study of cytomegalovirus exposure and HLA in healthy donors. Assay: immunoSEQ multiplex PCR; the TCRdb copy retains only in-frame clones and omits some. The table lists around 150,000 clones, about 77% of them singletons, with over 8% in the top ten. Material for sequencing was PBMCs. The source is a man between 18 and 29 years old in good health and CMV-seropositive. Both conserved end residues are part of each CDR3. The D gene is left open where the match is weak. Clone size is shown for a subset of rows, as once, few, many or a class of expanded clone.

V	size	J	D	CDR3	DNA
TRBV10-3	NA	TRBJ2-1	NA	CAISDAGLDEQFF	TGTGCCATCAGTGACGCGGGATTGGATGAGCAGTTCTTC
TRBV5-1	NA	TRBJ1-1	NA	CASSLAPGSTEAFF	TGCGCCAGCAGCTTGGCCCCGGGGAGCACTGAAGCTTTCTTT
TRBV19	once	TRBJ1-3	NA	CASSITGPASSGNTIYF	TGTGCCAGTAGTATTACAGGGCCGGCGAGCTCTGGAAACACCATATATTTT
TRBV19	NA	TRBJ1-1	NA	CASSLQGMVTEAFF	TGTGCCAGTAGTCTACAGGGAATGGTAACTGAAGCTTTCTTT
TRBV9	NA	TRBJ2-6	NA	CASSVGPRWSGANVLTF	TGTGCCAGCAGCGTGGGGCCTCGGTGGTCTGGGGCCAACGTCCTGACTTTC
TRBV5-6	NA	TRBJ2-7	NA	CASSLGRGEQYF	TGTGCCAGCAGCTTGGGCAGGGGCGAGCAGTACTTC
TRBV10-3	NA	TRBJ1-5	NA	CAIGPPNQPQHF	TGTGCCATCGGGCCCCCCAATCAGCCCCAGCATTTT
TRBV18	NA	TRBJ1-2	TRBD1	CASSRQGGSDGYTF	TGTGCCAGCTCACGACAGGGGGGTTCGGATGGCTACACCTTC
TRBV10-2	NA	TRBJ1-4	TRBD1	CASNPGQGVITNEKLFF	TGCGCCAGCAACCCGGGACAGGGCGTTATCACTAATGAAAAACTGTTTTTT
TRBV30	few	TRBJ1-4	TRBD1	CAGDRGLSNEKLFF	TGTGCCGGGGACAGGGGGCTATCTAATGAAAAACTGTTTTTT
TRBV12-5	NA	TRBJ1-5	NA	CASGSFPGTTYSNQPQHF	TGTGCTAGTGGTTCGTTTCCCGGGACAACTTATAGCAATCAGCCCCAGCATTTT
TRBV7-9	few	TRBJ1-1	NA	CASSLQRGAGASEAFF	TGTGCCAGCAGCTTGCAGCGCGGAGCAGGGGCCAGTGAAGCTTTCTTT
TRBV5-6	NA	TRBJ1-1	NA	CASSLFGGPGNTEAFF	TGTGCCAGCAGCTTGTTCGGAGGACCGGGGAACACTGAAGCTTTCTTT
TRBV11-2	NA	TRBJ1-1	NA	CASSLEPGMNTEAFF	TGTGCCAGCAGCTTAGAACCGGGGATGAACACTGAAGCTTTCTTT
TRBV29-1	NA	TRBJ1-2	NA	CSVSRVLDGYTF	TGCAGCGTGAGCCGGGTGTTAGATGGCTACACCTTC
TRBV6-1	once	TRBJ2-7	NA	CASRRGGAPYEQYF	TGTGCCAGCAGGCGTGGGGGGGCCCCCTACGAGCAGTACTTC
TRBV29-1	NA	TRBJ2-2	TRBD2	CSGVGGPNTGELFF	TGCAGCGGAGTGGGAGGGCCGAACACCGGGGAGCTGTTTTTT
TRBV5-4	NA	TRBJ2-3	TRBD1	CASNPGTGGKGTDTQYF	TGTGCCAGCAACCCCGGGACAGGGGGAAAAGGTACAGATACGCAGTATTTT
TRBV5-4	few	TRBJ2-4	NA	CASSLAGSAKNIQYF	TGTGCCAGCAGCTTGGCCGGGTCGGCCAAAAACATTCAGTACTTC
TRBV28	few	TRBJ2-1	TRBD2	CASRGESGLATHEQFF	TGTGCCAGCAGAGGGGAAAGCGGACTAGCGACTCATGAGCAGTTCTTC
TRBV15	NA	TRBJ2-7	TRBD2	CATSGDTLADSYEQYF	TGTGCCACCAGCGGAGATACACTAGCGGACTCCTACGAGCAGTACTTC
TRBV5-1	NA	TRBJ2-7	NA	CASSETGTPSYEQYF	TGCGCCAGCTCCGAAACGGGGACACCGTCCTACGAGCAGTACTTC
TRBV6-1	NA	TRBJ1-5	NA	CASSDPFVNQPQHF	TGTGCCAGCAGTGACCCGTTTGTCAATCAGCCCCAGCATTTT
TRBV5-1	NA	TRBJ1-4	TRBD1	CASSARSPGQGTEKLFF	TGCGCCAGCAGCGCGAGATCACCGGGACAGGGCACCGAAAAACTGTTTTTT
TRBV7-9	few	TRBJ2-2	TRBD1	CASSWRTGDTGELFF	TGTGCCAGCAGCTGGCGGACAGGGGACACCGGGGAGCTGTTTTTT
TRBV5-3	NA	TRBJ1-5	TRBD1	CARSHQRDRRDQPQHF	TGTGCCAGAAGCCATCAAAGGGACAGGCGGGATCAGCCCCAGCATTTT
TRBV13	NA	TRBJ1-6	NA	CATSTPDGALHF	TGTGCCACTTCCACCCCGGACGGGGCCCTCCACTTT
TRBV18	once	TRBJ1-1	NA	CASSPPERLNTEAFF	TGTGCCAGCTCACCCCCGGAGAGACTGAACACTGAAGCTTTCTTT
TRBV6-5	NA	TRBJ2-7	NA	CASSPLTDSYEQYF	TGTGCCAGCAGTCCTTTGACGGACTCTTACGAGCAGTACTTC
TRBV28	few	TRBJ1-5	TRBD1	CASKRDSSNQPQHF	TGTGCCAGCAAAAGGGACAGTAGCAATCAGCCCCAGCATTTT
TRBV15	NA	TRBJ2-1	NA	CATSRDLVVNEQFF	TGTGCCACCAGCAGAGATCTAGTAGTTAATGAGCAGTTCTTC
TRBV5-1	NA	TRBJ2-1	TRBD2	CASSLAAAGVGNEQFF	TGCGCCAGCAGCTTGGCAGCAGCGGGAGTGGGGAATGAGCAGTTCTTC
TRBV6-5	few	TRBJ1-1	TRBD1	CASRQTGDLEAFF	TGTGCCAGCAGACAAACAGGGGATCTTGAAGCTTTCTTT